The 12 T cell receptor beta chains listed next were all sequenced from one sample in a study of blood T cell repertoires in COVID-19. TCRdb keeps only in-frame clones here, not all; method: immunoSEQ multiplex PCR. The sample consists of around 190,000 clones, approximately 88% of them appearing once. The sample taken for sequencing was PBMCs or T cells enriched from blood (not recorded which). Source of these receptors: a woman between 25 and 40 years old who had recovered from COVID-19.

The rearrangement links TRBV7-2 to TRBJ1-3, with D possibly TRBD1 on 5 matching bases. Per germline, CDR1 SGHTA and CDR2 FQGNSA. Trimming removed 2 bases from V and 4 bases from J, with 21 bases in between. This CDR3 region has 18 residues. The CDR3 here is CASSLSGAGLQPGNTIYF. The CDR3 DNA follows: TGTGCCAGCAGCTTAAGCGGGGCTGGACTGCAACCGGGAAACACCATATATTTT.

Written as DNA, the CDR3 is TGTGCCAGCAGTGGGGCGAAGCGGGGCAATCAGCCCCAGCATTTT. Translation gives CASSGAKRGNQPQHF. This chain links TRBV2 with TRBJ1-5; D gene uncertain. V shed 4 bases and J shed 2 bases, with 12 bases lying between them. There are 15 residues in the CDR3. Germline V gives CDR1 SNHLY, CDR2 FYNNEI.

V is TRBV9 and J is TRBJ1-2; no firm D call. The CDR3 has 15 amino acids. Germline loops: CDR1 SGDLS, CDR2 YYNGEE. Between the trimmed V and J ends, which lost 4 bases and 5 bases, there was a span of 18 bases. Here the CDR3 reads CASSPAGGILYGYTF. DNA of the CDR3: TGTGCCAGCAGCCCTGCTGGAGGGATCTTATATGGCTACACCTTC.

This chain links TRBV30 with TRBJ1-1; TRBD1 matches at 7 bases. Per the germline V gene, CDR1 is GTSNPN and CDR2 is SVGIG (reference sequence). CDR3 size: 13 residues. V shed 4 bases, J shed 3 bases, and the junction held 5 bases outside the gene matches. CDR3 in DNA: TGTGCCTGGAACAGGGGAATGGACACTGAAGCTTTCTTT. Translating gives CAWNRGMDTEAFF.

The chain carries TRBV5-1 and TRBJ2-3, with 8 bases that match TRBD2. In germline, CDR1 is SGHRS, CDR2 YFSETQ. J was trimmed by 4 bases and V by 3 bases; bases with no gene match: 7. CDR3 length: 15 residues. CDR3 bases: TGCGCCAGCAGCTCAACGGGAGGGCCGGCAGATACGCAGTATTTT. This codes for CASSSTGGPADTQYF. The whole variable domain, remainder taken from reference TRBV5-1 and TRBJ2-3, is KAGVTQTPRYLIKTRGQQVTLSCSPISGHRSVSWYQQTPGQGLQFLFEYFSETQRNKGNFPGRFSGRQFSNSRSEMNVSTLELGDSALYLCASSSTGGPADTQYFGPGTRLTVL.

The V gene is TRBV6-5, the J gene TRBJ2-7; possibly TRBD2 for D (6 bases). V gave up 0 bases and J gave up 5 bases, with 11 bases separating them. Germline CDR1 reads MNHEY; CDR2 reads SVGAGI. This CDR3 spans 14 amino acids. This chain's CDR3 is CASSYSTGGNEQYF. DNA of the CDR3: TGTGCCAGCAGTTACTCGACTGGAGGGAACGAGCAGTACTTC.

The V gene is TRBV27, the J gene TRBJ2-5; D not resolved. With 4 bases removed from V and 5 bases from J, the gap between germline ends came to 8 bases. Germline V gives CDR1 MNHEY, CDR2 SMNVEV (reference sequence). This CDR3 region has 12 residues. The CDR3 DNA follows: TGTGCCAGCAGTTGGAACGGGGAGACCCAGTACTTC. As protein: CASSWNGETQYF.

This chain connects TRBV21-1 to TRBJ2-1; TRBD2 is the table's D call and was not checked against the DNA. TRBV21-1 is listed as a pseudogene. CDR3 length: 18 residues. The CDR3 is CASSNRRPGSGSYNEQFF. For the CDR3, the DNA is TGTGCCAGCAGCAACCGCCGGCCGGGATCCGGCTCCTACAATGAGCAGTTCTTC.

The genes are TRBV7-3 and TRBJ2-1, with D perhaps TRBD2 (5 bases). Germline CDR1 and CDR2: SGHTA and FQGTGA. The V end was cut by 6 bases, the J end by 6 bases, with 12 bases between. The CDR3 length is 13 residues. The CDR3 reads CASSLEGINEQFF. The CDR3 DNA is TGTGCCAGCAGTCTAGAGGGTATCAATGAGCAGTTCTTC.

The chain recombines TRBV14 with TRBJ1-4; D is possibly TRBD1 (5 bases). V was trimmed by 6 bases and J by 7 bases, leaving 21 bases between them. Per the germline V gene, CDR1 is SGHDN and CDR2 is FVKESK. The CDR3 is made up of 16 amino acids. The CDR3 sequence: CASSFSRGDLSEKLFF. Written as DNA, the CDR3 is TGTGCCAGCAGTTTCTCTCGCGGGGACCTGAGTGAAAAACTGTTTTTT.

This sequence joins TRBV5-1 and TRBJ2-7, with D possibly TRBD2 on 6 matching bases. Looked up from germline, CDR1 is SGHRS and CDR2 is YFSETQ. V was trimmed by 2 bases and J by 7 bases, leaving 10 bases between them. CDR3 length: 12 residues. The CDR3, as DNA: TGCGCCAGCAGCTTCTGGGGGGAAGAGCAGTACTTC. Translation: CASSFWGEEQYF.

V usage is TRBV11-2 and J usage is TRBJ1-5; D is undetermined. This CDR3 has 13 residues. Per the germline V gene, CDR1 is SGHAT and CDR2 is FQNNGV. Trimming left V 3 bases short and J 7 bases short, with 10 bases between. The DNA of the CDR3 is TGTGCCAGCAGCTTCGAGAGAGGACAGCCCCAGCATTTT. It yields the protein CASSFERGQPQHF.